This T cell receptor (beta chain) derives from a study of blood T cell repertoires in COVID-19 (dated by TCRdb to 2020 to 2021). Background for the entire study: Collaborator samples came from the United States, Italy and Spain and covered acute and convalescent phases of COVID-19. The prospective study material was composed of cDNA or gDNA derived from T cells, B-cell-depleted T cells, or PBMCs. Deeply sampled blood TCRbeta repertoires from subjects exposed to, actively infected with, or recovered from COVID-19 were included in the dataset. The repertoires were made available in a free public database intended to serve as a resource for research on the immune response to SARS-CoV-2. The samples were drawn from the first 160 participants of the ongoing ImmuneRACE study and from 950 to 1,500 subjects provided by 6 global collaborators. Nearly every sample came with metadata listing a de-identified subject ID, COVID-19 status, age in years and sex. Where available, HLA class I and class II types were taken from metadata supplied by the sample provider and were not determined by assay-based typing.

The collaborating institutions used their own protocols to collect whole blood in K2EDTA tubes. For TCRbeta analysis, collaborators shipped samples as frozen whole blood, isolated PBMCs, or DNA extracted from either of those sample types. The immunoSEQ Assay, a bias-controlled multiplex PCR, was used to amplify TCRbeta CDR3 regions from genomic DNA. As for how the authors treated the data: Nucleated cell counts per sample were estimated from amplification of reference gene primers within the assay. To quantify the absolute abundance of each unique TCRbeta CDR3 rearrangement, sequence reads were collapsed and filtered. For each sample, productive Simpson clonality was calculated as the square root of Simpson's diversity index across productive rearrangements. The table was pulled from immuneACCESS by TCRdb, which kept in-frame rearrangements only. Such tables lose some clones; where checked, under half of the loss comes from unresolved V genes, and the rest has no known cause. V and J calls plus clone size are reproduced from that table; the DNA served to infer D and trimming. This sample comprises approximately 54,000 clones, 81% of them detected only once. About 5.3% of the sample is in the top ten clones.

What the authors observed across the whole study: Clinical and demographic metadata were provided uncurated, with the amount varying by source and participant.

Comment on this clone: No cognate antigen has been identified for it. Base qualities are not provided; no much larger clone lies one nucleotide away.

The sequence was obtained from a woman aged 55-70 years with acute or convalescent COVID-19. Material for sequencing was peripheral blood.

The DNA reads as follows: TGTGCCAGCAGACCCGGACTAGCGGGAGGGCAAGAGACCCAGTACTTC. Translated, it reads CASRPGLAGGQETQYF. The chain is made from TRBV7-7 and TRBJ2-5; 15 of the junction bases match TRBD2. From the germline V gene (reference sequence), CDR1 is SSHAT and CDR2 is FNYEAQ. Trimming leaves V shorter by 6 bases and J shorter by 2 bases, with the junction holding 4 bases beyond the gene matches. The CDR3 sequence holds 16 residues, the cysteine and phenylalanine included. The DNA shown is the 48-base CDR3, in frame from base 1.